These 3 T cell receptor beta chains share one sample of origin, sequenced in a study of T-cell reconstitution after alpha-beta-depleted transplantation in children. Construction of the TCRbeta library involved unique molecular identifiers. Using its own MiXCR run on the PCR reads, TCRdb lists one record per CDR3 protein. The repertoire holds approximately 400,000 distinct CDR3 sequences, about 11% seen once, with roughly 5.5% in the top ten. Sequenced material: PBMCs from the stem cell graft donor, taken from the stem cell graft. These receptors came from a human donor who donated a stem cell graft to a child with acute myeloid leukemia.

This clonotype occurred a few times. In nucleotides, the CDR3 is TGCGCCAGCAGCGCACCGGGGTCTACGGACGGACACAATGAGCAGTTCTTC. It codes for CASSAPGSTDGHNEQFF. The rearrangement uses TRBV5-1 and TRBJ2-1; tentative D call: TRBD2 (5 bases). V lost 4 bases and J lost 5, with 22 bases in between. Germline lookup yields CDR1 SGHRS and CDR2 YFSETQ. The CDR3 spans 17 residues.

This clonotype came up many times. This chain joins TRBV3-1 and TRBJ1-3; weak D call: TRBD1 (5 bases). The CDR3 runs to 15 residues. Germline CDR1 is LGHDT and CDR2 is YNNKEL (reference sequence). V gave up 0 bases and J gave up 2 bases, with 8 bases separating them. This chain's CDR3 is CASSQDEGAGNTIYF. The CDR3 bases are TGTGCCAGCAGCCAAGATGAAGGGGCTGGAAACACCATATATTTT. Supplemented by reference TRBV3-1 and TRBJ1-3, the full variable domain reads DTAVSQTPKYLVTQMGNDKSIKCEQNLGHDTMYWYKQDSKKFLKIMFSYNNKELIINETVPNRFSPKSPDKAHLNLHINSLELGDSAVYFCASSQDEGAGNTIYFGEGSWLTVV.

In DNA, the CDR3 is TGCAGCGTTGAAGGTTTGGACAACAGACTAGTTATTGAGCAGTTCTTC. Protein: CSVEGLDNRLVIEQFF. This rearrangement joins TRBV29-1 to TRBJ2-1, with a weak D call TRBD2 (6 bases). The germline V gene encodes CDR1 SQVTM and CDR2 ANQGSEA. V lost 1 base to trimming and J lost 9 bases, with 22 bases between them. The CDR3 contains 16 residues.